The 25 T cell receptor beta chains in this list originate from one sample, sequenced in a study of PD-L1 blockade in urothelial cancer. Sequenced by immunoSEQ multiplex PCR; TCRdb stores in-frame clones only, minus some. The sample has about 50,000 clones; over 75% are singletons. Stated time point: peripheral blood 6 weeks after treatment start. The specimen was PBMCs, collected around atezolizumab (anti-PD-L1) treatment. These TCRs come from a man in his forties or fifties with urothelial cancer.

This chain connects TRBV21-1 to TRBJ1-3. TRBV21-1 is tagged as a pseudogene. This CDR3 has 17 amino acids. The CDR3 DNA reads as TGTGCCAGCAGCAAAGGTGGCAGCGATAGCTCTGGAAACACCATATATTTT. It specifies CASSKGGSDSSGNTIYF.

This chain joins TRBV27 and TRBJ1-5; 8 nucleotides line up with TRBD1. Unmatched junction bases numbered 7, after V lost 5 bases and J lost 7 bases. This CDR3 region has 14 residues. Germline CDR1 is MNHEY and CDR2 is SMNVEV (reference sequence). CDR3 loop: CASSPGQGVQPQHF. CDR3 in DNA: TGTGCCAGCAGTCCCGGACAGGGAGTACAGCCCCAGCATTTT.

The table lists this clone with a few counts. The chain combines TRBV10-3 with TRBJ1-2; 9 bases are a match to TRBD1. Germline loops: CDR1 ENHRY, CDR2 SYGVKD. The CDR3 consists of 14 residues. V lost 6 bases and J lost 7; bases outside the gene matches: 9. CDR3 DNA: TGTGCCATCAGCCGCATTACAGGGGGCAGTGGCTACACCTTC. Translating gives CAISRITGGSGYTF.

This chain connects TRBV5-1 to TRBJ1-1, with 10 bases fitting TRBD1. The CDR3 has 15 amino acids. CDR1 and CDR2 from the germline V gene are SGHRS and YFSETQ. V gave up 6 bases and J gave up 4 bases; unmatched junction bases: 9. CDR3: CASTITTGGVTEAFF. The DNA of the CDR3 is TGCGCCAGCACTATTACGACAGGGGGCGTCACTGAAGCTTTCTTT.

This clone was observed once. The chain couples TRBV19 to TRBJ2-5; 7 nucleotides match TRBD1. CDR1 and CDR2 from the germline V gene are LNHDA and SQIVND (reference sequence). After removal of 6 bases from V and 4 bases from J, the junction contained 5 bases not matched to a gene. CDR3 length: 13 amino acids. CDR3 bases: TGTGCCAGTAGGTGGCGACAGGGAGAGACCCAGTACTTC. Its translation: CASRWRQGETQYF.

This clone was counted once. The V and J genes are TRBV28 and TRBJ2-5, with D possibly TRBD1 on 6 matching bases. V was shortened by 5 bases and J by 0 bases, with 10 bases between the two germline ends. The CDR3 runs to 14 residues. Germline CDR1 is MDHEN and CDR2 is SYDVKM. CDR3 nucleotide sequence: TGTGCCAGCAGTCTACAGGGACACCAAGAGACCCAGTACTTC. This sequence encodes CASSLQGHQETQYF. Full variable domain (rest looked up from reference TRBV28 and TRBJ2-5): DVKVTQSSRYLVKRTGEKVFLECVQDMDHENMFWYRQDPGLGLRLIYFSYDVKMKEKGDIPEGYSVSREKKERFSLILESASTNQTSMYLCASSLQGHQETQYFGPGTRLLVL.

V gene TRBV2 combines with J gene TRBJ1-5; a weak D match, TRBD1 (6 bases). V was clipped by 6 bases and J by 7 bases, with 19 bases between them. Per the germline V gene, CDR1 is SNHLY and CDR2 is FYNNEI. This CDR3 is 15 amino acids long. CDR3 amino acids: CASSAGGRDRQPQHF. The CDR3 nucleotides read TGTGCCAGCAGCGCGGGGGGACGCGACAGGCAGCCCCAGCATTTT. Full variable domain (outside the CDR3, taken from reference TRBV2 and TRBJ1-5): EPEVTQTPSHQVTQMGQEVILRCVPISNHLYFYWYRQILGQKVEFLVSFYNNEISEKSEIFDDQFSVERPDGSNFTLKIRSTKLEDSAMYFCASSAGGRDRQPQHFGDGTRLSIL.

This sequence joins TRBV11-2 and TRBJ1-2, with D hard to call. The germline V gene has CDR1 SGHAT and CDR2 FQNNGV. The CDR3 extends over 12 amino acids. The ends were cut back, 4 bases at V and 3 bases at J, with 6 bases in the middle. The chain's CDR3 is CASSSRHYGYTF. CDR3 bases: TGTGCCAGCAGCTCCAGGCACTATGGCTACACCTTC.

On this clone: The same CDR3 also results from other DNA sequences found in this sample. The chain uses TRBV29-1 and TRBJ2-7; 10 bases are shared with TRBD2. Germline CDR1 reads SQVTM; CDR2 reads ANQGSEA. V shed 2 bases and J 4 bases; nucleotides not matched to a gene: 5. The CDR3 sequence is 14 residues long. CDR3 protein: CSVERLAGVYEQYF. CDR3 sequence (DNA): TGCAGCGTTGAACGGCTAGCGGGGGTTTACGAGCAGTACTTC.

The gene calls are TRBV29-1 and TRBJ2-7, with 8 bases fitting TRBD1. This CDR3 has 13 residues. The germline CDR1 and CDR2 sequences are SQVTM and ANQGSEA. Trimming removed 4 bases from V and 3 bases from J; junction bases left unmatched: 5. The CDR3 reads CSVVQGVVYEQYF. CDR3 coding DNA: TGCAGCGTTGTACAGGGGGTGGTCTACGAGCAGTACTTC.

The chain couples TRBV27 to TRBJ1-4, with a possible D match to TRBD1 (6 bases). Germline CDR1 and CDR2: MNHEY and SMNVEV (reference sequence). The CDR3 length is 15 residues. V was pared by 0 bases and J by 8 bases, with 13 bases between. CDR3 nucleotide sequence: TGTGCCAGCAGTTTATCGCGGGGGGCAGAGGAAAAACTGTTTTTT. Translation gives CASSLSRGAEEKLFF.

The V call is TRBV10-3, the J call TRBJ2-3, with 9 bases aligning to TRBD1. With V trimmed by 8 bases and J by 4 bases, 4 bases remained unmatched. CDR1 is ENHRY, CDR2 SYGVKD, per germline. CDR3 length: 13 amino acids. CDR3 residues: CAIPGQGADTQYF. In nucleotides, the CDR3 is TGTGCCATCCCGGGACAGGGAGCAGATACGCAGTATTTT.

The CDR3 reads CSGTSGSSAQETQYF. In DNA form, the CDR3 reads TGCAGCGGGACTAGCGGGAGTAGCGCGCAAGAGACCCAGTACTTC. The chain recombines TRBV29-1 with TRBJ2-5; 13 nucleotides line up with TRBD2. V lost 7 bases and J lost 2; bases outside the gene matches: 7. Germline V gene sequence: CDR1 SQVTM, CDR2 ANQGSEA. The CDR3 loop spans 15 amino acids.

This chain uses TRBV7-6 with TRBJ2-5; 7 bases are shared with TRBD2. The germline CDR1 and CDR2 sequences are SGHVS and FNYEAQ. The CDR3 extends over 15 amino acids. After removal of 4 bases from V and 2 bases from J, the junction contained 7 bases not matched to a gene. The CDR3 protein is CASSSSGLTQETQYF. The CDR3 region has the DNA TGTGCCAGCAGCTCTTCGGGACTAACTCAAGAGACCCAGTACTTC.

The genes are TRBV27 and TRBJ1-1, with TRBD1 matching over 12 bases. After removal of 10 bases from V and 0 bases from J, the junction contained 15 bases not matched to a gene. CDR3 length: 18 amino acids. Per the germline V gene, CDR1 is MNHEY and CDR2 is SMNVEV (reference sequence). The CDR3 reads CATLGQGAMGGMNTEAFF. DNA for the CDR3: TGTGCCACCCTGGGACAGGGGGCGATGGGTGGTATGAACACTGAAGCTTTCTTT.

The rearrangement links TRBV27 to TRBJ2-3, with a weak D call TRBD2 (5 bases). V lost 5 bases and J lost 4, with 25 bases in between. Looked up from germline, CDR1 is MNHEY and CDR2 is SMNVEV (reference sequence). There are 18 residues in the CDR3. The DNA of the CDR3 is TGTGCCAGCAGTGCTCCCCCCTCACTAGGTGTTTACTCAGATACGCAGTATTTT. It translates to CASSAPPSLGVYSDTQYF.

The chain couples TRBV6-6 to TRBJ1-5; D may be TRBD1 (6 bases). V lost 6 bases, J lost 7 bases, and 10 bases lay in between. Germline V gives CDR1 MNHNY, CDR2 SVGAGI (reference sequence). This CDR3 has 12 amino acids. The CDR3 reads CASRTTGQPQHF. CDR3 in DNA: TGTGCCAGCAGAACTACAGGGCAGCCCCAGCATTTT.

J is TRBJ2-5 and V is TRBV6-1; no clear D gene. The germline V and J ends were trimmed by 6 bases and 2 bases, with 10 bases remaining between them. Germline V gene lookup returns CDR1 MNHNS and CDR2 SASEGT. This CDR3 contains 13 residues. CDR3 DNA: TGTGCCAGCAGACACACCAGTCAAGAGACCCAGTACTTC. Its translation is CASRHTSQETQYF.

In regard to this clone: Other DNA sequences in the same sample also yield this CDR3. The chain carries TRBV5-1 and TRBJ2-2; D perhaps matches TRBD2 (5 bases). V lost 2 bases and J 8 bases, leaving 7 bases between the germline ends. The length of the CDR3 is 12 residues. Germline V gene lookup returns CDR1 SGHRS and CDR2 YFSETQ. CDR3 DNA: TGCGCCAGCAGCTTCGGAGGAGGGGAGCTGTTTTTT. Translated: CASSFGGGELFF.

V usage is TRBV25-1 and J usage is TRBJ1-1; D is perhaps TRBD1 (5 bases). Germline CDR1 reads MGHDK; CDR2 reads SYGVNS. V lost 7 bases, J lost 5 bases, and 14 bases lay in between. The CDR3 consists of 13 residues. CDR3 sequence reads: CASNHNRGTEAFF. DNA of the CDR3: TGTGCCAGCAATCACAATAGGGGTACTGAAGCTTTCTTT. Combining the CDR3 with reference TRBV25-1 and TRBJ1-1 gives the whole variable domain EADIYQTPRYLVIGTGKKITLECSQTMGHDKMYWYQQDPGMELHLIHYSYGVNSTEKGDLSSESTVSRIRTEHFPLTLESARPSHTSQYLCASNHNRGTEAFFGQGTRLTVV.

This chain joins TRBV11-2 and TRBJ2-3, with D possibly being TRBD2 (5 bases). V dropped 5 bases and J dropped 6 bases, with 18 bases sitting between them. The CDR3 consists of 15 residues. The germline V gene has CDR1 SGHAT and CDR2 FQNNGV. The CDR3 DNA sequence: TGTGCCAGCAGCATAACGTCGGACTCGGTGGATACGCAGTATTTT. Translation gives CASSITSDSVDTQYF.

The chain carries TRBV7-9 and TRBJ2-3; 9 bases are a match to TRBD2. V gave up 7 bases and J gave up 3 bases; unmatched junction bases: 5. The CDR3 contains 14 residues. Germline CDR1 SEHNR, CDR2 FQNEAQ (reference sequence). CDR3 sequence reads: CASKTSGGTDTQYF. CDR3 nucleotides: TGTGCCAGCAAGACTAGCGGAGGGACAGATACGCAGTATTTT. Full variable domain (rest looked up from reference TRBV7-9 and TRBJ2-3): DTGVSQNPRHKITKRGQNVTFRCDPISEHNRLYWYRQTLGQGPEFLTYFQNEAQLEKSRLLSDRFSAERPKGSFSTLEIQRTEQGDSAMYLCASKTSGGTDTQYFGPGTRLTVL.

CDR3 loop: CASSLGEAVGRETQYF. The CDR3 DNA reads as TGCGCCAGCAGCTTGGGTGAGGCAGTAGGTCGAGAGACCCAGTACTTC. This rearrangement joins TRBV5-1 to TRBJ2-5; no clear D gene. Germline-derived CDR1 and CDR2 are SGHRS and YFSETQ. This CDR3 spans 16 amino acids. Trimming took off 0 bases at V and 4 bases at J, with 16 bases between the two ends. The full variable domain, in which reference TRBV5-1 and TRBJ2-5 provide the parts outside the CDR3, is KAGVTQTPRYLIKTRGQQVTLSCSPISGHRSVSWYQQTPGQGLQFLFEYFSETQRNKGNFPGRFSGRQFSNSRSEMNVSTLELGDSALYLCASSLGEAVGRETQYFGPGTRLLVL.

This chain links TRBV27 with TRBJ2-5; 9 bases agree with TRBD1. Germline V gene lookup returns CDR1 MNHEY and CDR2 SMNVEV (reference sequence). Germline trimming cut 6 bases from V and 4 bases from J; bases unmatched to any gene: 6. The CDR3 totals 14 residues. Here the CDR3 DNA reads TGTGCCAGCAGCCGCCTGGACAGGGGAGAGACCCAGTACTTC. It is translated as CASSRLDRGETQYF.

V and J are TRBV6-1 and TRBJ1-2; perhaps TRBD1 as D (6 bases). This CDR3 contains 15 residues. The germline V and J ends were trimmed by 3 bases and 7 bases, with 18 bases remaining between them. Germline V CDR1 and CDR2: MNHNS, SASEGT. This chain's CDR3 is CASSERTVPSGGYTF. DNA for the CDR3: TGTGCCAGCAGTGAGCGGACAGTCCCTAGTGGTGGCTACACCTTC.